One and the same sample provided the 10 T cell receptor beta chains below, sequenced in a study of technical replicates of blood from several donors. Profiling relied on immunoSEQ multiplex PCR, and the TCRdb table lists in-frame clones only, not all of them. The sample contains about 74,000 clones, 85% to 95% of which appear only once. Sequenced input: T cells isolated from PBMCs. These receptors all come from a human donor in good health.

The rearrangement links TRBV11-2 to TRBJ2-2; tentatively, D is TRBD1 (5 bases). Germline V CDR1 and CDR2: SGHAT, FQNNGV. The V end lost 2 bases, the J end lost 1 base, and 8 bases lay between the germline ends. The CDR3 runs 15 residues. CDR3 sequence (DNA): TGTGCCAGCAGCTTATGGCAGGGGAACACCGGGGAGCTGTTTTTT. Translated: CASSLWQGNTGELFF. Full variable domain (missing parts from reference TRBV11-2 and TRBJ2-2): EAGVAQSPRYKIIEKRQSVAFWCNPISGHATLYWYQQILGQGPKLLIQFQNNGVVDDSQLPKDRFSAERLKGVDSTLKIQPAKLEDSAVYLCASSLWQGNTGELFFGEGSRLTVL.

This clone was seen once. The J gene is TRBJ2-5, the V gene TRBV4-2; 11 nucleotides line up with TRBD2. This CDR3 has 16 residues. Trimming cost V 0 bases and J 3 bases; bases outside gene matches: 3. Looked up from germline, CDR1 is LGHNA and CDR2 is YNFKEQ. This CDR3 is CASSQDWGLAEETQYF. The CDR3 coding sequence is TGTGCCAGCAGCCAAGACTGGGGACTAGCGGAAGAGACCCAGTACTTC.

The gene calls are TRBV5-1 and TRBJ1-2; TRBD1 matches at 12 bases. J was trimmed by 8 bases and V by 0 bases; bases with no gene match: 5. CDR1 SGHRS and CDR2 YFSETQ come from the germline V gene. The CDR3 spans 15 residues. CDR3 sequence reads: CASSLAGDRGQGYTF. CDR3 coding DNA: TGCGCCAGCAGCTTGGCCGGGGACAGGGGGCAAGGCTACACCTTC.

The V gene is TRBV4-1, the J gene TRBJ2-1; perhaps TRBD1 as D (8 bases). CDR3 length equals 16 residues. Germline values: CDR1 MGHRA, CDR2 YSYEKL. Trimming shortened V by 3 bases and J by 4 bases, and 16 bases separated the two germline ends. Written as DNA, the CDR3 is TGCGCCAGCAGCCACGAGCGGGACAGGCCTTACAATGAGCAGTTCTTC. Protein product: CASSHERDRPYNEQFF.

This rearrangement joins TRBV11-2 to TRBJ1-2; D unclear. V lost 2 bases, J lost 3 bases, and 10 bases lay in between. From germline, CDR1 is SGHAT and CDR2 FQNNGV. The CDR3 spans 14 residues. CDR3 DNA sequence: TGTGCCAGCAGCTTATTGTCGGTGGACTATGGCTACACCTTC. Its protein product is CASSLLSVDYGYTF.

V is TRBV7-9 and J is TRBJ1-2; 7 positions agree with TRBD1. The junction had 11 bases not matched to a gene; V was cut back by 5 bases and J by 2 bases. Germline CDR1 and CDR2: SEHNR and FQNEAQ (reference sequence). The CDR3 loop spans 16 amino acids. The CDR3 is CASSNKTGSRNYGYTF. In nucleotides, the CDR3 is TGTGCCAGCAGCAATAAGACAGGGTCAAGAAACTATGGCTACACCTTC.

The chain carries TRBV6-1 and TRBJ1-5, with 7 bases identical to TRBD1. This CDR3 region has 18 residues. The ends lost 0 bases at V and 5 bases at J; junction bases unmatched: 13. Germline V lookup: CDR1 MNHNS, CDR2 SASEGT. The DNA of the CDR3 is TGTGCCAGCAGTGAAGCGCGTCAGGGGGTCCGTTCCCATCAGCCCCAGCATTTT. Translation: CASSEARQGVRSHQPQHF.

The chain couples TRBV28 to TRBJ2-2; 12 bases align to TRBD1. This CDR3 is built from 16 residues. V shed 3 bases, J shed 6 bases, and the junction held 5 bases outside the gene matches. Looked up from germline, CDR1 is MDHEN and CDR2 is SYDVKM. CDR3 nucleotide sequence: TGTGCCAGCAGTTTCGGGACAGGGGGCGCATCCGGGGAGCTGTTTTTT. Translated, it gives CASSFGTGGASGELFF.

The chain links TRBV9 to TRBJ1-2; D perhaps matches TRBD1 (5 bases). The CDR3 runs to 15 residues. Germline V gene lookup returns CDR1 SGDLS and CDR2 YYNGEE. The V gene lost 3 bases and the J gene lost 8 bases, with 20 bases spanning the gap. The CDR3 loop is CASSAYDGGFGGYTF. CDR3 nucleotides: TGTGCCAGCAGCGCCTATGATGGGGGGTTTGGGGGCTACACCTTC.

This clone was seen once. The V call is TRBV2, the J call TRBJ1-1, with D possibly being TRBD1 (5 bases). V lost 7 bases and J 4 bases, leaving 13 bases between the germline ends. The CDR3 has 13 residues. CDR1 and CDR2 from the germline V gene are SNHLY and FYNNEI. CDR3 loop: CASTLYQGTEAFF. CDR3 coding DNA: TGTGCCAGCACCCTATACCAGGGCACTGAAGCTTTCTTT.